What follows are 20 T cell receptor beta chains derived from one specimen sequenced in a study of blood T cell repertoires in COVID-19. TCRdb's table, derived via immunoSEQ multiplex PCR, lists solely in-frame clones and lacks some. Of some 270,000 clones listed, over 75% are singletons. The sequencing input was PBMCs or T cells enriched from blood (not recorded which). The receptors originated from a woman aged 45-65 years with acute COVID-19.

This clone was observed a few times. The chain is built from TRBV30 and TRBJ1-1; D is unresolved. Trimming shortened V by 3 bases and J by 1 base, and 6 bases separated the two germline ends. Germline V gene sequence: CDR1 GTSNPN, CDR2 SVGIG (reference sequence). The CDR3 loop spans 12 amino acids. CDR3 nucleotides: TGTGCCTGGAGCGTCGGGAACACTGAAGCTTTCTTT. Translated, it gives CAWSVGNTEAFF. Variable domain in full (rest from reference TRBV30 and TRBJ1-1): SQTIHQWPATLVQPVGSPLSLECTVEGTSNPNLYWYRQAAGRGLQLLFYSVGIGQISSEVPQNLSASRPQDRQFILSSKKLLLSDSGFYLCAWSVGNTEAFFGQGTRLTVV.

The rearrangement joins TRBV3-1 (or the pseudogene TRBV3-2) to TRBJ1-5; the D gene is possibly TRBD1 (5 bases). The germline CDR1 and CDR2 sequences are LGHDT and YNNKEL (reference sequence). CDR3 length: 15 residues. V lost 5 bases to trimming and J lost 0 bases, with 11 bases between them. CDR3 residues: CASSYNDSSNQPQHF. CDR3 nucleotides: TGTGCCAGCAGCTACAACGACAGTAGCAATCAGCCCCAGCATTTT.

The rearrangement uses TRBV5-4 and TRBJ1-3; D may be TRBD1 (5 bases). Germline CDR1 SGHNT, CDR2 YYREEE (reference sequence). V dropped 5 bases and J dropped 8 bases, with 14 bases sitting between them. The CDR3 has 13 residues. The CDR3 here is CASSTAFRDTIYF. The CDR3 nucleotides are TGTGCCAGCAGTACGGCTTTCAGGGACACCATATATTTT.

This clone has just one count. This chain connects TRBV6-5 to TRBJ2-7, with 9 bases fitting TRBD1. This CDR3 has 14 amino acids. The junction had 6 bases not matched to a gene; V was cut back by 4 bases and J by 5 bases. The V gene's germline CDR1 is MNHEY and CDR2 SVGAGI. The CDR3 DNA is TGTGCCAGCAGTTTAACAGGGGGCAGGAACGAGCAGTACTTC. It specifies CASSLTGGRNEQYF.

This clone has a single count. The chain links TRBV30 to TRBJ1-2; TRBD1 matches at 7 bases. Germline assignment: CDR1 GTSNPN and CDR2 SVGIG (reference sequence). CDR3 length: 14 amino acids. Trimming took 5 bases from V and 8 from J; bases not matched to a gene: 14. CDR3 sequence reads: CAWGEGRGARGYTF. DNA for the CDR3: TGTGCCTGGGGGGAAGGCAGGGGGGCCCGAGGCTACACCTTC.

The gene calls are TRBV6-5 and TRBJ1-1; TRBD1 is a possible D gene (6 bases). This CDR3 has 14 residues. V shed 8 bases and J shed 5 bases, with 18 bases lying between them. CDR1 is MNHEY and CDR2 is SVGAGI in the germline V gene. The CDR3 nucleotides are TGTGCCAGCCTTGAGGGCGGGGGGCGGACTGAAGCTTTCTTT. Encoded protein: CASLEGGGRTEAFF.

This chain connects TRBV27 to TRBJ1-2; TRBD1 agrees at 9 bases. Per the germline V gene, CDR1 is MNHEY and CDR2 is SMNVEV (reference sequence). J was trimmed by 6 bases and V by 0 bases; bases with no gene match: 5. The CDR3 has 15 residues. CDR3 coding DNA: TGTGCCAGCAGTTTATCTCAGACAGGGGGTGATGGCTACACCTTC. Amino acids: CASSLSQTGGDGYTF.

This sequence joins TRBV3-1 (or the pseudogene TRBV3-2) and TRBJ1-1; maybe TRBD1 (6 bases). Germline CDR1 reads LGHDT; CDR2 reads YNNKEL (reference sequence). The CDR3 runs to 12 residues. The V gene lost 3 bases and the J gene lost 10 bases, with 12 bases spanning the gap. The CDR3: CASSQFQGRAFF. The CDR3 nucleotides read TGTGCCAGCAGCCAGTTCCAGGGGAGAGCTTTCTTT.

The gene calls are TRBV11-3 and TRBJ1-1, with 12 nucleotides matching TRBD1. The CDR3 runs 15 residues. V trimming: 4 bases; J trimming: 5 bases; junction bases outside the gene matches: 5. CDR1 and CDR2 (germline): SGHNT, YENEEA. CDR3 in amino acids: CASSSGQGAGTEAFF. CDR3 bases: TGTGCCAGCAGCTCGGGACAGGGGGCGGGTACTGAAGCTTTCTTT.

As DNA, the CDR3 is TGTGCCAGTAGTACCGTAGCGGGGGCGGCCGGGACTGAAGCTTTCTTT. It yields the protein CASSTVAGAAGTEAFF. This chain links TRBV19 with TRBJ1-1, with D possibly TRBD1 on 6 matching bases. V lost 4 bases, J lost 5 bases, and 20 bases lay in between. Germline lookup yields CDR1 LNHDA and CDR2 SQIVND (reference sequence). CDR3 size: 16 residues.

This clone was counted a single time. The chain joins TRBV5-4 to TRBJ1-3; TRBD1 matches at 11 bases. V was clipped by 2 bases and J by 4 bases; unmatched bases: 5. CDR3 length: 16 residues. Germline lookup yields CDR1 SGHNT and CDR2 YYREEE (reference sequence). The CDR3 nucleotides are TGTGCCAGCAGCTTCGGCGGGACAGGGGGAGGAAACACCATATATTTT. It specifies CASSFGGTGGGNTIYF. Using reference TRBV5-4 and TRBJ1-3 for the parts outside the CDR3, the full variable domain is ETGVTQSPTHLIKTRGQQVTLRCSSQSGHNTVSWYQQALGQGPQFIFQYYREEENGRGNFPPRFSGLQFPNYSSELNVNALELDDSALYLCASSFGGTGGGNTIYFGEGSWLTVV.

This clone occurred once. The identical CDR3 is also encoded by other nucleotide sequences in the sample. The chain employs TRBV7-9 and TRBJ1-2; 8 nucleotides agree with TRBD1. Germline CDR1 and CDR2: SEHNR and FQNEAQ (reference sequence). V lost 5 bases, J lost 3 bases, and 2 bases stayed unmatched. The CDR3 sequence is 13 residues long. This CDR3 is CASSLDRDYGYTF. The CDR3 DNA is TGTGCCAGCAGCCTGGACAGGGACTATGGCTACACCTTC.

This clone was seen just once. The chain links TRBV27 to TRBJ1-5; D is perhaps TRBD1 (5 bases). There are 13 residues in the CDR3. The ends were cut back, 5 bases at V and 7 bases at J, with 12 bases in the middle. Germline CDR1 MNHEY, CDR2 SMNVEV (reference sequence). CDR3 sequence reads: CASSAAGVQPQHF. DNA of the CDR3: TGTGCCAGCAGTGCCGCGGGGGTGCAGCCCCAGCATTTT.

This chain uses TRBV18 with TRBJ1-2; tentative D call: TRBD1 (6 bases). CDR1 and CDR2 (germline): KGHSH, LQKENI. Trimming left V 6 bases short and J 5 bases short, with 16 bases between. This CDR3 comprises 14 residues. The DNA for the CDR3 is TGTGCCAGCTCCCTCGGGGGGGGCCAGTATGGCTACACCTTC. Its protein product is CASSLGGGQYGYTF.

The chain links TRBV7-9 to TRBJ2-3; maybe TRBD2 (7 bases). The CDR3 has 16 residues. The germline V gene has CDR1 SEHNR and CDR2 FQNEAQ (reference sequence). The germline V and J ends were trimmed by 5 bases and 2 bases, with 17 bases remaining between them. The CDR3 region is CASSTGQGGATDTQYF. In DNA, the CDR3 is TGTGCCAGCAGCACCGGCCAAGGGGGGGCCACAGATACGCAGTATTTT.

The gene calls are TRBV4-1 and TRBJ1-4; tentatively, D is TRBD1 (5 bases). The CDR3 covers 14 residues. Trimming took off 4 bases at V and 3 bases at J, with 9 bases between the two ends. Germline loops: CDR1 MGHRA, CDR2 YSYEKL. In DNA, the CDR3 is TGCGCCAGCAGCCGACAGACAGCTAATGAAAAACTGTTTTTT. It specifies CASSRQTANEKLFF.

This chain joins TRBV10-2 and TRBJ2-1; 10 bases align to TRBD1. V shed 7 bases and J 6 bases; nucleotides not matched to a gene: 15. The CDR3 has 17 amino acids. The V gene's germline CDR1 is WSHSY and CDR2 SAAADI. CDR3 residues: CASTGTGVGFNRNEQFF. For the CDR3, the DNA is TGCGCCAGCACCGGGACAGGGGTGGGTTTCAACCGCAATGAGCAGTTCTTC.

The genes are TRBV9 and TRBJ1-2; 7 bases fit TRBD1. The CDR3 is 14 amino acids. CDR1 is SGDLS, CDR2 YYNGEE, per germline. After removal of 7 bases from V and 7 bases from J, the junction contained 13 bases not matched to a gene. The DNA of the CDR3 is TGTGCCAGCGAAAGGACAGGAGGAGTTCGTGGCTACACCTTC. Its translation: CASERTGGVRGYTF.

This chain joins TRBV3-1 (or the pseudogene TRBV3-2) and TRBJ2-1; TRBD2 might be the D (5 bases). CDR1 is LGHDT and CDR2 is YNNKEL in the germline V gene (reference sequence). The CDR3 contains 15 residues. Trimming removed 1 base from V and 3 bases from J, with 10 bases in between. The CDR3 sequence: CASSQGVEGYNEQFF. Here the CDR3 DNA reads TGTGCCAGCAGCCAAGGGGTTGAGGGCTACAATGAGCAGTTCTTC.

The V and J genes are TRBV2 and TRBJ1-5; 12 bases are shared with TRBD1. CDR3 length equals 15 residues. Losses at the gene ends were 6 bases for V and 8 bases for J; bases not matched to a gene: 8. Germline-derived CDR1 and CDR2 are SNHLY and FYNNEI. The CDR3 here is CASRGTGGVWEPQHF. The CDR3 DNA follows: TGTGCCAGCAGGGGGACAGGGGGCGTCTGGGAGCCCCAGCATTTT.